A single sample is the source of the 5 T cell receptor beta chains below, sequenced in a study of human T cells and chemical hapten exposure. Indicated time point: pre-sensitization, week 0. Described treatment: therapeutic diphenylcyclopropenone sensitization with weekly scalp DPC. TCRdb analysed the RACE reads with MiXCR anew, one entry per CDR3 protein. The sample lists tens of thousands of distinct CDR3 sequences, approximately 6.7% seen once, with approximately 1.6% in the top ten. This sample comprised whole blood, obtained in connection with sensitization to the hapten diphenylcyclopropenone (DPC). Receptor source: a woman younger than 45 with alopecia areata. Some clones in this sample may be carry-over from other donors' samples.

This clonotype has at least ten counts. V usage is TRBV12-3 or TRBV12-4 and J usage is TRBJ2-1; 10 nucleotides align to TRBD2. This CDR3 region has 16 residues. Trimming cost V 6 bases and J 7 bases; bases outside gene matches: 12. CDR3 nucleotides: TGTGCCAGCAGGGTCCGTCTAGCGGGGGATTTTAATGAGCAGTTCTTC. Protein product: CASRVRLAGDFNEQFF.

This clonotype came up a few times. V usage is TRBV11-3 and J usage is TRBJ2-1; 8 nucleotides agree with TRBD2. The V and J ends lost 4 bases and 5 bases, in that order; junction bases with no gene match: 7. The CDR3 spans 15 residues. CDR1 SGHNT and CDR2 YENEEA come from the germline V gene. The chain's CDR3 is CASSSYGGAHNEQFF. CDR3 DNA: TGTGCCAGCAGCTCATACGGGGGGGCCCACAATGAGCAGTTCTTC.

In this sample, this clonotype turned up many times. The CDR3, as DNA: TGCAGTGCTAGAGATTCTGGGGCGACCGAGCAGTACTTC. Protein sequence: CSARDSGATEQYF. This chain links TRBV20-1 with TRBJ2-7, with D perhaps matching TRBD1 (5 bases). V lost 0 bases and J lost 6, with 12 bases in between. Per the germline V gene, CDR1 is DFQATT and CDR2 is SNEGSKA (reference sequence). The CDR3 has 13 amino acids.

In its sample, this clonotype was seen many times. The rearrangement joins TRBV7-2 to TRBJ2-1; the D gene is possibly TRBD1 (6 bases). The germline V gene encodes CDR1 SGHTA and CDR2 FQGNSA. V lost 5 bases and J lost 6, with 11 bases in between. This CDR3 region has 13 residues. This CDR3 is CASSNGQFNEQFF. The DNA of the CDR3 is TGTGCCAGCAGCAACGGACAGTTCAATGAGCAGTTCTTC.

There are many counts of this clonotype. The chain joins TRBV29-1 to TRBJ2-2, with D uncertain. CDR3 length: 12 residues. Per the germline V gene, CDR1 is SQVTM and CDR2 is ANQGSEA. Written as DNA, the CDR3 is TGCATGGTCTTTTTGATCACCGGGGAGCTGTTTTTT. The encoded protein is CMVFLITGELFF.